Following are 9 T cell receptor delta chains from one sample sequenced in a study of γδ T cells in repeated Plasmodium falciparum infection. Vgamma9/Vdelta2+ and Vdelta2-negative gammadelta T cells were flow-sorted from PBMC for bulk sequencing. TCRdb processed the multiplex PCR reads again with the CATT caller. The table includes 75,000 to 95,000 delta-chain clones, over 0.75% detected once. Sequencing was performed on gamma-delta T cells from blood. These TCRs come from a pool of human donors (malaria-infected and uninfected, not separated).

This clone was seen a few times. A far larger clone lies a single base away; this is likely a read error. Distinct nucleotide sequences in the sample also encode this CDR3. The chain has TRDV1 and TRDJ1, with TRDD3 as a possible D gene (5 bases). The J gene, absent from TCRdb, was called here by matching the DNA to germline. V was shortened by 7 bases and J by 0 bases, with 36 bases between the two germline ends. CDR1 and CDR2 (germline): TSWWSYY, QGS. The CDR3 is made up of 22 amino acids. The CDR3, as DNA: TGTGCTCTTGAGGCCCCGCCGTCCCATACCGGGGGCCGACAACTGTACACCGATAAACTCATCTTT. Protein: CALEAPPSHTGGRQLYTDKLIF.

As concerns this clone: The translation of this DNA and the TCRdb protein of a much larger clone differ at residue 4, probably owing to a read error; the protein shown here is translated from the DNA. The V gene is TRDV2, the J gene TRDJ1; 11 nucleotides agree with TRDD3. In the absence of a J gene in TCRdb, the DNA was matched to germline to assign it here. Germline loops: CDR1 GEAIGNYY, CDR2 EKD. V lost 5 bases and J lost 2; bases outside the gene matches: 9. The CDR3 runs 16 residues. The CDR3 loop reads CACVGLGDSGTDKLIF. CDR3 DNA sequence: TGTGCCTGTGTCGGACTGGGGGATAGCGGAACCGATAAACTCATCTTT.

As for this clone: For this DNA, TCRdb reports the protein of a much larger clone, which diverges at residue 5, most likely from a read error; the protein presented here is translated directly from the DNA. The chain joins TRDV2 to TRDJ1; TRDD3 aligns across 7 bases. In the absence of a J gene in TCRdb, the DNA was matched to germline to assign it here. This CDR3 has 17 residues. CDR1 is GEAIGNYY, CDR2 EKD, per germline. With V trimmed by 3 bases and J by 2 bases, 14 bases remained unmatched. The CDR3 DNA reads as TGTGCCTGTGACGCCGCGGGGGATTGGGTGAGGACCGATAAACTCATCTTT. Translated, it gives CACDAAGDWVRTDKLIF.

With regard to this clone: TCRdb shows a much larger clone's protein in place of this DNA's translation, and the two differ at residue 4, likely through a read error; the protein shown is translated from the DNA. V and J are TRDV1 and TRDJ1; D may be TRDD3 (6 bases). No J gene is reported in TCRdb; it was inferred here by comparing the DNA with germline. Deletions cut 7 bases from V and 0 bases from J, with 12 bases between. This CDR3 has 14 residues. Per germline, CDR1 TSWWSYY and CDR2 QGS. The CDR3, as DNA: TGTGCTCTTGAGGGTCCTGGGGACACCGATAAACTCATCTTT. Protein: CALEGPGDTDKLIF.

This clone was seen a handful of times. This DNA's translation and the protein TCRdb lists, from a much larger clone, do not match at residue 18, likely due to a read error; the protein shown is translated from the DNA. The CDR3 DNA reads as TGTGCTCTTGGGGAACCGCTCTCTGTACTGGGGGATCCCCACCTGGGATACGCCGATAAACTCATCTTT. This encodes CALGEPLSVLGDPHLGYADKLIF. V gene TRDV1 combines with J gene TRDJ1; TRDD3 aligns across 10 bases. TCRdb carries no J gene annotation; the J gene was assigned here by matching the DNA with germline. The CDR3 extends over 23 amino acids. Unmatched junction bases numbered 26, after V lost 1 base and J lost 3 bases. Germline V lookup: CDR1 TSWWSYY, CDR2 QGS.

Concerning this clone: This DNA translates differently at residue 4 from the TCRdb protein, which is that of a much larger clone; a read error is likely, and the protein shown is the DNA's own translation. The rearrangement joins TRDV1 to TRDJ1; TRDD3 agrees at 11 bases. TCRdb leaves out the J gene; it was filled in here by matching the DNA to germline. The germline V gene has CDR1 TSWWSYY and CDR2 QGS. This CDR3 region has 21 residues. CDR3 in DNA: TGTGCTCTTAGGGAACGGATCCGGTACTGGGGGATAAGTTCTTACACCGATAAACTCATCTTT. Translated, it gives CALRERIRYWGISSYTDKLIF.

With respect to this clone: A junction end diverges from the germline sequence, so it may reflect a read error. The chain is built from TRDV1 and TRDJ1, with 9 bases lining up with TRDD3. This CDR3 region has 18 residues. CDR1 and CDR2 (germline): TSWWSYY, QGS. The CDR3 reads CAPGEFAWGMNTADKLIF. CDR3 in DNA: TGTGCTCCTGGGGAATTCGCCTGGGGGATGAATACGGCCGATAAACTCATCTTT.

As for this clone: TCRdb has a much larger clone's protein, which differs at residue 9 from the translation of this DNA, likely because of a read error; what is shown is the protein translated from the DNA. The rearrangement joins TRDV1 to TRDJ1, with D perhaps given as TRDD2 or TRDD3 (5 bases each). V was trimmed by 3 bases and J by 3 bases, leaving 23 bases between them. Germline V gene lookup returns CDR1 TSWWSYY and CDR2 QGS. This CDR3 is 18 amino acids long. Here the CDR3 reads CALGDHLRTTGTADKLIF. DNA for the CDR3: TGTGCTCTTGGGGACCACCTACGTACTACTGGTACTGCCGATAAACTCATCTTT.

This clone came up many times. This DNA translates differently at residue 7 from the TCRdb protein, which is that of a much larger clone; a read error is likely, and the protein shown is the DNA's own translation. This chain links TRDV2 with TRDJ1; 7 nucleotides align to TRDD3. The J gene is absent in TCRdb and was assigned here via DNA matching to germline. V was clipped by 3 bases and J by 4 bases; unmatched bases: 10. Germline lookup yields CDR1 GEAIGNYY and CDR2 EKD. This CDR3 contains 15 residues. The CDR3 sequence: CACDAGGPKDDKLIF. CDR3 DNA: TGTGCCTGTGACGCTGGGGGCCCCAAGGACGATAAACTCATCTTT.